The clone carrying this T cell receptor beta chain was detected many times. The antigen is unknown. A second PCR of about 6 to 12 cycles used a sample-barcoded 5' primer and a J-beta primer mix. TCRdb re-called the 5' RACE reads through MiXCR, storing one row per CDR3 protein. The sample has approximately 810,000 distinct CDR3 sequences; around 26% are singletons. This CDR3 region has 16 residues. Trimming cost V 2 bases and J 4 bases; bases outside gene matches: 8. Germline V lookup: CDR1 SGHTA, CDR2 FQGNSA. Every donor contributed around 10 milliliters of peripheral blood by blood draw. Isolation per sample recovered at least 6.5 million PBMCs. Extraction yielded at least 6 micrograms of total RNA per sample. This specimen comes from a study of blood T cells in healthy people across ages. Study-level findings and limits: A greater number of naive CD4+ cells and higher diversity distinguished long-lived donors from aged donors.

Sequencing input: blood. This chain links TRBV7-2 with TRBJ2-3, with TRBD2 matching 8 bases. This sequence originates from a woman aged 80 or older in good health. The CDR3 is CASSLQGLVVADTQYF. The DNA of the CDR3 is TGTGCCAGCAGCTTACAGGGACTAGTTGTTGCAGATACGCAGTATTTT.